Listed here are 22 T cell receptor beta chains from one sample, sequenced in a study of OX40 agonist ivuxolimab in advanced cancers. TCRdb keeps only in-frame clones here, not all; method: immunoSEQ multiplex PCR. Of about 68,000 clones in the sample, around four fifths were seen once. Source: CD4+ or CD8+ T cells sorted from blood, taken in a trial of the OX40 agonist ivuxolimab. The receptor source for this set is an adult with an advanced solid tumor such as melanoma, head and neck, liver or kidney cancer.

The chain uses TRBV6-1 and TRBJ1-1; possible D gene TRBD1, 5 bases. CDR3 length equals 14 residues. The germline V and J ends were trimmed by 4 bases and 1 base, with 10 bases remaining between them. Looked up from germline, CDR1 is MNHNS and CDR2 is SASEGT. For the CDR3, the DNA is TGTGCCAGCAGTGTGGCAGGGCGGAACACTGAAGCTTTCTTT. Residues: CASSVAGRNTEAFF.

The gene calls are TRBV6-1 and TRBJ1-5; D possibly corresponds to TRBD1 (6 bases). CDR1 and CDR2 (germline): MNHNS, SASEGT. The V end lost 8 bases, the J end lost 0 bases, and 11 bases lay between the germline ends. The CDR3 has 14 residues. CDR3 protein: CASEQGYSNQPQHF. The CDR3 DNA reads as TGTGCCAGCGAACAGGGTTATAGCAATCAGCCCCAGCATTTT.

CDR3: CASSRGGQSTDTQYF. CDR3 DNA sequence: TGTGCCAGCAGCCGGGGGGGACAGAGCACAGATACGCAGTATTTT. The V call is TRBV6-5, the J call TRBJ2-3; D might be TRBD2 (8 bases). V lost 6 bases to trimming and J lost 0 bases, with 13 bases between them. There are 15 residues in the CDR3. Germline-derived CDR1 and CDR2 are MNHEY and SVGAGI.

The chain joins TRBV28 to TRBJ1-1; weak D call: TRBD1 (6 bases). From germline, CDR1 is MDHEN and CDR2 SYDVKM. Trimming left V 6 bases short and J 10 bases short, with 18 bases between. The CDR3 extends over 13 amino acids. CDR3 loop: CASRPQTGRGAFF. The DNA of the CDR3 is TGTGCCAGCAGGCCTCAGACAGGCCGAGGAGCTTTCTTT.

This clone was detected only a few times. This chain joins TRBV11-2 and TRBJ1-1, with D hard to call. The CDR3 consists of 13 residues. CDR1 is SGHAT, CDR2 FQNNGV, per germline. V lost 5 bases, J lost 1 base, and 8 bases lay in between. The CDR3 region has the DNA TGTGCCAGCAGCCATCGGGCGAACACTGAAGCTTTCTTT. Translating gives CASSHRANTEAFF.

The genes are TRBV6-5 and TRBJ1-1; TRBD1 might be the D (5 bases). Germline V gene lookup returns CDR1 MNHEY and CDR2 SVGAGI. This CDR3 region has 14 residues. The V end lost 4 bases, the J end lost 1 base, and 10 bases lay between the germline ends. The CDR3 coding sequence is TGTGCCAGCAGTTTGGGGGGAGGGAACACTGAAGCTTTCTTT. This translates into CASSLGGGNTEAFF.

V gene TRBV5-1 combines with J gene TRBJ2-2; D remains unclear. The CDR3 covers 14 residues. V lost 0 bases, J lost 5 bases, and 8 bases lay in between. The germline gives CDR1 SGHRS, CDR2 YFSETQ. CDR3 protein: CASSLAEVTGELFF. The DNA for the CDR3 is TGCGCCAGCAGCTTGGCCGAGGTAACCGGGGAGCTGTTTTTT.

The chain recombines TRBV11-2 with TRBJ1-2; tentatively, D is TRBD1 (6 bases). V was clipped by 2 bases and J by 9 bases, with 19 bases between them. In germline, CDR1 is SGHAT, CDR2 FQNNGV. This CDR3 is built from 15 residues. In nucleotides, the CDR3 is TGTGCCAGCAGCTTATCCGGGACAACTTCCCATAGCTACACCTTC. The encoded protein is CASSLSGTTSHSYTF.

The CDR3 region has the DNA TGTGCCAGCACCACACAACAGGGGGATCTATCCTATGGCTACACCTTC. It is translated as CASTTQQGDLSYGYTF. The chain is built from TRBV2 and TRBJ1-2, with 8 bases that match TRBD1. The CDR3 is 16 residues long. Trimming took 7 bases from V and 4 from J; bases not matched to a gene: 14. Germline-derived CDR1 and CDR2 are SNHLY and FYNNEI.

The V and J genes are TRBV7-2 and TRBJ2-5; 12 positions match TRBD2. CDR1 SGHTA and CDR2 FQGNSA come from the germline V gene. J lost 5 bases, V lost 5 bases, and 6 bases had no gene match. The length of the CDR3 is 15 residues. CDR3 amino acids: CASSPTSGSGETQYF. The CDR3 region has the DNA TGTGCCAGCAGCCCGACTAGCGGGAGTGGGGAGACCCAGTACTTC.

J is TRBJ2-5 and V is TRBV4-3; 8 nucleotides align to TRBD1. The last part of the DNA fits TRBJ2-7 better; the J call may be wrong. Germline values: CDR1 LGHNA, CDR2 YSLEER. The CDR3 consists of 14 residues. CDR3 sequence: CASSPGQENYEQYF. The CDR3 coding sequence is TGCGCCAGCAGCCCGGGACAGGAAAACTACGAGCAGTACTTC.

V gene TRBV5-1 combines with J gene TRBJ2-2; tentatively, D is TRBD2 (5 bases). The CDR3 runs 14 residues. Germline assignment: CDR1 SGHRS and CDR2 YFSETQ. V was shortened by 7 bases and J by 0 bases, with 10 bases between the two germline ends. CDR3 coding DNA: TGCGCCAGCCGCGGAGGTGCGAACACCGGGGAGCTGTTTTTT. Translation gives CASRGGANTGELFF.

This clone was seen just once. The rearrangement uses TRBV14 and TRBJ2-7, with TRBD1 matching over 7 bases. The CDR3 is 16 residues long. The germline gives CDR1 SGHDN, CDR2 FVKESK. V lost 4 bases, J lost 5 bases, and 14 bases stayed unmatched. The CDR3 spells CASSPWGNTGADEQYF. For the CDR3, the DNA is TGTGCCAGCAGCCCGTGGGGGAACACAGGGGCGGACGAGCAGTACTTC.

The chain joins TRBV10-1 to TRBJ1-1, with a possible D match to TRBD1 (6 bases). Trimming removed 2 bases at V and 6 bases at J, with 10 bases between. This CDR3 contains 13 residues. Germline CDR1 and CDR2: WNHNN and SYGVQD (reference sequence). CDR3 in amino acids: CASSEDRRSEAFF. CDR3 in DNA: TGCGCCAGCAGTGAGGACAGGAGGTCTGAAGCTTTCTTT.

The V call is TRBV11-3, the J call TRBJ1-6; D gene unclear. Germline V gene lookup returns CDR1 SGHNT and CDR2 YENEEA. The CDR3 extends over 16 amino acids. V lost 0 bases to trimming and J lost 4 bases, with 10 bases between them. CDR3 nucleotide sequence: TGTGCCAGCAGCTTAGATCAGAGTGGGTATAATTCACCCCTCCACTTT. Amino acid sequence: CASSLDQSGYNSPLHF.

CDR3 nucleotides: TGTGCCAGCAGCCAAGATAATTTGGTAGTCGATAGCTCCTATAATTCACCCCTCCACTTT. Protein sequence: CASSQDNLVVDSSYNSPLHF. The genes are TRBV14 and TRBJ1-6; D remains unclear. CDR1 is SGHDN and CDR2 is FVKESK in the germline V gene. This CDR3 region has 20 residues. Trimming left V 0 bases short and J 0 bases short, with 18 bases between.

This chain uses TRBV6-5 with TRBJ2-3; no clear D. The CDR3 has 16 amino acids. Germline V gives CDR1 MNHEY, CDR2 SVGAGI. Trimming shortened V by 2 bases and J by 1 base, and 13 bases separated the two germline ends. This CDR3 reads CASSYGSLQGTDTQYF. The CDR3 coding sequence is TGTGCCAGCAGTTACGGAAGTCTCCAGGGCACAGATACGCAGTATTTT.

This clone was detected a few times. This rearrangement joins TRBV7-7 to TRBJ2-5; 10 bases fit TRBD2. Trimming at V came to 5 bases and at J to 5 bases, leaving 5 bases not matched to a gene. The CDR3 has 14 residues. Germline V CDR1 and CDR2: SSHAT, FNYEAQ (reference sequence). The DNA of the CDR3 is TGTGCCAGCAGCAAACTAGCGGGGAGGGAGACCCAGTACTTC. As protein: CASSKLAGRETQYF.

This rearrangement joins TRBV2 to TRBJ1-6, with 7 bases fitting TRBD1. Trimming at V came to 10 bases and at J to 7 bases, leaving 7 bases not matched to a gene. The CDR3 totals 13 residues. CDR1 and CDR2 (germline): SNHLY, FYNNEI. The CDR3 DNA is TGTGCCACCGAACAGGGGTGGAATTCACCCCTCCACTTT. It translates to CATEQGWNSPLHF. Variable domain in full (rest from reference TRBV2 and TRBJ1-6): EPEVTQTPSHQVTQMGQEVILRCVPISNHLYFYWYRQILGQKVEFLVSFYNNEISEKSEIFDDQFSVERPDGSNFTLKIRSTKLEDSAMYFCATEQGWNSPLHFGNGTRLTVT.

The chain carries TRBV5-1 and TRBJ2-2; tentatively, D is TRBD2 (6 bases). CDR3 length: 14 residues. Germline CDR1 SGHRS, CDR2 YFSETQ. Trimming cost V 6 bases and J 3 bases, with 12 bases left between them. The CDR3 protein is CASTWGVDTGELFF. CDR3 nucleotide sequence: TGCGCCAGCACCTGGGGGGTCGACACCGGGGAGCTGTTTTTT.

V is TRBV18 and J is TRBJ1-2, with a tentative D call TRBD1 (5 bases). CDR3 length: 15 residues. Germline lookup yields CDR1 KGHSH and CDR2 LQKENI. Between the trimmed V and J ends, which lost 3 bases and 7 bases, there was a span of 18 bases. CDR3 loop: CASSPNLQGSRGYTF. CDR3 in DNA: TGTGCCAGCTCACCGAACCTGCAGGGTAGTCGTGGCTACACCTTC.

This chain links TRBV4-2 with TRBJ2-3, with TRBD2 identical over 8 bases. Looked up from germline, CDR1 is LGHNA and CDR2 is YNFKEQ. The V gene end was trimmed by 0 bases and the J gene end by 5 bases; junction bases not matched to a gene: 7. The CDR3 runs 16 residues. The CDR3 DNA reads as TGTGCCAGCAGCCAAGAATCGAGCGGGGGATTAGATACGCAGTATTTT. Amino acid sequence: CASSQESSGGLDTQYF.